Listed here are 7 T cell receptor beta chains from one sample, sequenced in a study of T cell responses to AZD1222 COVID-19 vaccine. TCRdb's table, derived via immunoSEQ multiplex PCR, lists solely in-frame clones and lacks some. The sample has 150,000 to 200,000 clones, 85% to 95% seen once. The sample here was peripheral blood, taken on day 0 of AZD1222 vaccination. These receptors all come from an adult in good health.

The rearrangement joins TRBV7-8 to TRBJ2-1; TRBD2 is a possible D gene (6 bases). The CDR3 covers 15 residues. CDR1 SGHVS and CDR2 FQNEAQ come from the germline V gene. V was shortened by 5 bases and J by 4 bases, with 15 bases between the two germline ends. The CDR3 DNA reads as TGTGCCAGCAGCGAGGGACTGACACAATACAATGAGCAGTTCTTC. It translates to CASSEGLTQYNEQFF.

This clone was picked up one time. The chain joins TRBV5-1 to TRBJ2-7; D call uncertain. The V gene lost 4 bases and the J gene lost 7 bases, with 15 bases spanning the gap. The germline CDR1 and CDR2 sequences are SGHRS and YFSETQ. This CDR3 has 13 residues. CDR3 nucleotide sequence: TGCGCCAGCAGCATAGAGCCCCTGCTTGAGCAGTACTTC. Translation: CASSIEPLLEQYF.

The chain has TRBV2 and TRBJ2-7, with 9 positions matching TRBD1. The germline V gene encodes CDR1 SNHLY and CDR2 FYNNEI. V lost 6 bases, J lost 7 bases, and 13 bases stayed unmatched. The CDR3 spans 15 residues. CDR3 region: CASSTPGQGKREQYF. The DNA for the CDR3 is TGTGCCAGCAGCACACCGGGACAGGGTAAGCGGGAGCAGTACTTC.

In its sample, this clone was seen once. The rearrangement joins TRBV7-2 to TRBJ2-7; TRBD2 matches at 13 bases. CDR3 length: 16 amino acids. Unmatched junction bases numbered 5, after V lost 1 base and J lost 5 bases. Germline V gives CDR1 SGHTA, CDR2 FQGNSA. The CDR3 loop is CASSLGLGTSGNEQYF. The CDR3 DNA sequence: TGTGCCAGCAGCTTAGGGTTGGGGACTAGCGGGAACGAGCAGTACTTC. Complete variable domain (other parts from reference TRBV7-2 and TRBJ2-7): GAGVSQSPSNKVTEKGKDVELRCDPISGHTALYWYRQSLGQGLEFLIYFQGNSAPDKSGLPSDRFSAERTGGSVSTLTIQRTQQEDSAVYLCASSLGLGTSGNEQYFGPGTRLTVT.

V gene TRBV7-8 combines with J gene TRBJ1-6, with TRBD1 as a possible D gene (5 bases). This CDR3 contains 15 residues. CDR1 is SGHVS and CDR2 is FQNEAQ in the germline V gene. V lost 0 bases, J lost 9 bases, and 12 bases lay in between. DNA of the CDR3: TGTGCCAGCAGCTTAGCGGACGGGGGTTTTTCACCCCTCCACTTT. It specifies CASSLADGGFSPLHF.

The gene calls are TRBV5-1 and TRBJ2-1; unclear D gene. The germline CDR1 and CDR2 sequences are SGHRS and YFSETQ. The CDR3 consists of 16 residues. V was shortened by 5 bases and J by 4 bases, with 19 bases between the two germline ends. This CDR3 is CASSIYGLSPYNEQFF. The CDR3 coding sequence is TGCGCCAGCAGTATTTACGGCCTTTCCCCATACAATGAGCAGTTCTTC.

The chain joins TRBV2 to TRBJ1-1, with TRBD1 matching over 12 bases. V shed 3 bases, J shed 9 bases, and the junction held 5 bases outside the gene matches. Germline CDR1 SNHLY, CDR2 FYNNEI. This CDR3 contains 14 residues. CDR3 coding DNA: TGTGCCAGCAGTGACCGAAGGGACAGGGGGCAAGCTTTCTTT. Amino acids: CASSDRRDRGQAFF. The whole variable domain, remainder taken from reference TRBV2 and TRBJ1-1, is EPEVTQTPSHQVTQMGQEVILRCVPISNHLYFYWYRQILGQKVEFLVSFYNNEISEKSEIFDDQFSVERPDGSNFTLKIRSTKLEDSAMYFCASSDRRDRGQAFFGQGTRLTVV.